This entry is about one TCR beta chain. In the authors' workflow: By means of reference gene primer amplification, nucleated cell counts were estimated. Repertoires were generated with immunoSEQ multiplex PCR, while TCRdb's copy carries only in-frame clones and drops some. V, J and clone size derive from that table, while D and trimming were established from the DNA sequence. The profile shows 120,000 or so clones, approximately 85% of them singletons. The sample belongs to a study of blood T cell repertoires in COVID-19. About the research overall: Sources were T cells, B-cell-depleted T cells, or PBMCs; the material itself was cDNA or gDNA.

Patients in Seattle were enrolled during active infection, then followed longitudinally. This clonotype originated in a man younger than 45 with COVID-19, enrolled during active disease. Material for sequencing was peripheral blood.

CDR3 sequence (DNA): TGTGCCAGCAGCTCGGACTCCCGGGCCCGGCTGGCGAGTGGCTACACCTTC. This gives the protein CASSSDSRARLASGYTF. This chain joins TRBV7-3 and TRBJ1-2; no clear D. The CDR3 length is 17 residues. V dropped 4 bases and J dropped 7 bases, with 25 bases sitting between them. Germline V gene lookup returns CDR1 SGHTA and CDR2 FQGTGA.